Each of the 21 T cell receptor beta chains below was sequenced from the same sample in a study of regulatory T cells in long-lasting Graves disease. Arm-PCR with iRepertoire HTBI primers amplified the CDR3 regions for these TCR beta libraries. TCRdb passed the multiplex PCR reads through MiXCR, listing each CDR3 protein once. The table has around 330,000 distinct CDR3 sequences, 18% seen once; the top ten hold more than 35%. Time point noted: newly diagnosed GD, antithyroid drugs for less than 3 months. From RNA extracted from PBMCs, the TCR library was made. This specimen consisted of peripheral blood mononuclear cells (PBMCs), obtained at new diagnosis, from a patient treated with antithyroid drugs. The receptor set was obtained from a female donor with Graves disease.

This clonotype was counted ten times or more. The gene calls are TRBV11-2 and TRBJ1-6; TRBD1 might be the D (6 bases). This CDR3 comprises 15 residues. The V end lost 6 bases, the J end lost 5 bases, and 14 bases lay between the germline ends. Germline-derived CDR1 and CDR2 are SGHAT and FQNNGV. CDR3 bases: TGTGCCAGCAGTATGAGGACAGCAAATAATTCACCCCTCCACTTT. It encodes CASSMRTANNSPLHF.

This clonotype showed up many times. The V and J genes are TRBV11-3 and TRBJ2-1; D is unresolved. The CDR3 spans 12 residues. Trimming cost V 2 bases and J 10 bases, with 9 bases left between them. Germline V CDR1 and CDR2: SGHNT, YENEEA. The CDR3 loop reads CASSLRGSEQFF. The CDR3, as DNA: TGTGCCAGCAGCTTAAGAGGATCCGAGCAGTTCTTC.

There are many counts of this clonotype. In DNA form, the CDR3 reads TGTGCCAGCAGTTTAGTGACTAGCGGGATATCGAATGAGCAGTTCTTC. Its protein is CASSLVTSGISNEQFF. The genes are TRBV28 and TRBJ2-1; 11 nucleotides agree with TRBD2. The ends lost 2 bases at V and 7 bases at J; junction bases unmatched: 7. The CDR3 has 16 amino acids. Germline V CDR1 and CDR2: MDHEN, SYDVKM. The whole variable domain, remainder taken from reference TRBV28 and TRBJ2-1, is DVKVTQSSRYLVKRTGEKVFLECVQDMDHENMFWYRQDPGLGLRLIYFSYDVKMKEKGDIPEGYSVSREKKERFSLILESASTNQTSMYLCASSLVTSGISNEQFFGPGTRLTVL.

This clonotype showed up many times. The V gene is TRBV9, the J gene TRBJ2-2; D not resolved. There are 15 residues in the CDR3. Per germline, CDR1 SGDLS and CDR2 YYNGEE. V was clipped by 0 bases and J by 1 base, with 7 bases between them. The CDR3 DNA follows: TGTGCCAGCAGCGTAGCTATTCAGAACACCGGGGAGCTGTTTTTT. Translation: CASSVAIQNTGELFF.

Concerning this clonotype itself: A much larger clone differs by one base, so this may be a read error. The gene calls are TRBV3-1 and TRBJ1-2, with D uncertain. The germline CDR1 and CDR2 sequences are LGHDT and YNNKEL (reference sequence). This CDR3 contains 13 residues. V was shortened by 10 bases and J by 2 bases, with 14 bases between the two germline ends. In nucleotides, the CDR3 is TGTGCCAACACCCCGACGGGGAACTATGGCTACACCTTC. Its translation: CANTPTGNYGYTF.

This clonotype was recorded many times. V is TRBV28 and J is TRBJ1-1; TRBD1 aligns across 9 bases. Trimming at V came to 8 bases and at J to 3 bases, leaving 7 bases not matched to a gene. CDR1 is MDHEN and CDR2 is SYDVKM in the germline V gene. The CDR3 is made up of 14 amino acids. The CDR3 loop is CASATGTGYTEAFF. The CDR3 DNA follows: TGTGCCAGCGCGACCGGGACAGGGTACACTGAAGCTTTCTTT.

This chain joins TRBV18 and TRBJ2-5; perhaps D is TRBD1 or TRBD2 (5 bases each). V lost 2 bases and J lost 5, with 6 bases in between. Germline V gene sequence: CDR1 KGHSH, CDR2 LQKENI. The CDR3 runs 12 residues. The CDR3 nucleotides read TGTGCCAGCTCACCAGGGACGGAGACCCAGTACTTC. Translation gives CASSPGTETQYF.

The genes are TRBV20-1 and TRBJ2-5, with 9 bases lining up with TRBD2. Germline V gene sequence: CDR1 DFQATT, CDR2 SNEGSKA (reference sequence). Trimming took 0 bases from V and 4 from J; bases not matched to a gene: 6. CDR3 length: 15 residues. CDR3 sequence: CSARDAAGGLETQYF. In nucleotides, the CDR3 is TGCAGTGCTAGAGACGCAGCGGGAGGATTAGAGACCCAGTACTTC.

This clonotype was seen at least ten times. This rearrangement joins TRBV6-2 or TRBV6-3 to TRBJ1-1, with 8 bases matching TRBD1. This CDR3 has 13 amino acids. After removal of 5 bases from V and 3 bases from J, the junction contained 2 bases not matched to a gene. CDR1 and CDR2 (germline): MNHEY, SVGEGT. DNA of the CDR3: TGTGCCAGCAGTGACAGGGGCCACACTGAAGCTTTCTTT. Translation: CASSDRGHTEAFF.

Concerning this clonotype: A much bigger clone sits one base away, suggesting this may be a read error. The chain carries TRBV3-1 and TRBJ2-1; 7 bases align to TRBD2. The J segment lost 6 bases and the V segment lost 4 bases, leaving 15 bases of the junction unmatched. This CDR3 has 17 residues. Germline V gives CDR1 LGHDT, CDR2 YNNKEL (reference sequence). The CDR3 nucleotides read TGTGCCAGCAGCCCCAGGAGAGCGGGAACGAGGGGCAATGAGCAGTTCTTC. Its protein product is CASSPRRAGTRGNEQFF.

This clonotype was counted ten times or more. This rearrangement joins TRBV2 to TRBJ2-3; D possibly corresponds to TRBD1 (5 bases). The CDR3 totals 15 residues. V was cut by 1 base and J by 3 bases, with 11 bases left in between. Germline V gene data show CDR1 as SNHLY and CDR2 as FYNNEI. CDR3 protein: CASSEGGAPTDTQYF. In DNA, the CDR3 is TGTGCCAGCAGTGAAGGTGGGGCCCCAACAGATACGCAGTATTTT.

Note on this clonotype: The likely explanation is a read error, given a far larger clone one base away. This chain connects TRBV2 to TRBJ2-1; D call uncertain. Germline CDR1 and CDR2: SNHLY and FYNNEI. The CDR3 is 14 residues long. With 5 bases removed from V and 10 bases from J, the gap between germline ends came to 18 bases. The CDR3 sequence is CASSRELPYYEQFF. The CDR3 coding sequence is TGTGCCAGCAGTCGCGAATTGCCCTACTACGAGCAGTTCTTC.

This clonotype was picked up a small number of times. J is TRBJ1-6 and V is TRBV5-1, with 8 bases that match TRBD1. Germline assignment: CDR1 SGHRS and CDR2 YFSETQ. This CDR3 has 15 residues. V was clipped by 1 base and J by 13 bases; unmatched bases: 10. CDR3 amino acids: CASSLTGGSKGPLHF. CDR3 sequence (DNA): TGCGCCAGCAGCTTGACAGGGGGTTCTAAGGGGCCCCTCCACTTT.

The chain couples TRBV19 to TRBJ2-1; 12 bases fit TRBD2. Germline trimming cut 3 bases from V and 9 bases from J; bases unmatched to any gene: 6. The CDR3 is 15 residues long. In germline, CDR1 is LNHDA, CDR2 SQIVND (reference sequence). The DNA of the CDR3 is TGTGCCAGTAGTATTTCGACTAGCGGGAGACTTGAGCAGTTCTTC. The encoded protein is CASSISTSGRLEQFF.

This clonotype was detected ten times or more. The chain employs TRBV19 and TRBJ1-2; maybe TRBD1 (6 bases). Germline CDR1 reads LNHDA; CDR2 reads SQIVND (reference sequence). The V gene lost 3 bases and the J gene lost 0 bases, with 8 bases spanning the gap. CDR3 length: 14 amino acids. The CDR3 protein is CASSIQGSNYGYTF. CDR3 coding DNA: TGTGCCAGTAGTATTCAGGGGTCTAACTATGGCTACACCTTC.

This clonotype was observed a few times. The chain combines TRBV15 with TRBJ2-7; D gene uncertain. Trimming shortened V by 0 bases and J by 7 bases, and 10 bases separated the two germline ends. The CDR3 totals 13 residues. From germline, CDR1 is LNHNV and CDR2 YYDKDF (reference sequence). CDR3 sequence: CATSREMEREQYF. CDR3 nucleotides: TGTGCCACCAGCAGAGAGATGGAGAGAGAGCAGTACTTC. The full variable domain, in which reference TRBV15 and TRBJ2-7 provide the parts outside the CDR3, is DAMVIQNPRYQVTQFGKPVTLSCSQTLNHNVMYWYQQKSSQAPKLLFHYYDKDFNNEADTPDNFQSRRPNTSFCFLDIRSPGLGDTAMYLCATSREMEREQYFGPGTRLTVT.

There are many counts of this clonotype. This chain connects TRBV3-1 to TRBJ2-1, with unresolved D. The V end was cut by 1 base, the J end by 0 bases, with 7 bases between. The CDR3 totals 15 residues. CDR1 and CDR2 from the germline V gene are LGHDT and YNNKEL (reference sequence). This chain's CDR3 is CASSQGAGSYNEQFF. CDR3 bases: TGTGCCAGCAGCCAAGGGGCAGGCTCCTACAATGAGCAGTTCTTC.

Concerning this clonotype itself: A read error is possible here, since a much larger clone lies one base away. CDR3 DNA sequence: TGTGCCAGCACCGCCTCGACTAGCGCCCGTGGGGAGCAGTTCTTC. Its translation is CASTASTSARGEQFF. J is TRBJ2-1 and V is TRBV2, with 8 nucleotides matching TRBD2. The CDR3 spans 15 residues. The germline gives CDR1 SNHLY, CDR2 FYNNEI. The junction had 15 bases not matched to a gene; V was cut back by 7 bases and J by 10 bases. The entire variable domain, with the rest obtained from reference TRBV2 and TRBJ2-1, is as follows: EPEVTQTPSHQVTQMGQEVILRCVPISNHLYFYWYRQILGQKVEFLVSFYNNEISEKSEIFDDQFSVERPDGSNFTLKIRSTKLEDSAMYFCASTASTSARGEQFFGPGTRLTVL.

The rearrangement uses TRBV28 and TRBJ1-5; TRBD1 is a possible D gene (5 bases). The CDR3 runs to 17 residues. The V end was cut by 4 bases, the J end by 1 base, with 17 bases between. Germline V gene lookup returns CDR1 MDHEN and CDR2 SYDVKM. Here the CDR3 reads CASSSMSIQVSNQPQHF. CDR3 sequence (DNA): TGTGCCAGCAGTTCAATGTCCATACAGGTCAGCAATCAGCCCCAGCATTTT.

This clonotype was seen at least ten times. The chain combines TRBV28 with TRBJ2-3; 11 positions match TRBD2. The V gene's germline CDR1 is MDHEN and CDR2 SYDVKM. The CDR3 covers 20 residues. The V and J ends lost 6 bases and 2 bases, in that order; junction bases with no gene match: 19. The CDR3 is CASSPPLAGGNPRFTDTQYF. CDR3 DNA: TGTGCCAGCAGCCCCCCCCTAGCGGGAGGCAATCCAAGATTCACAGATACGCAGTATTTT.

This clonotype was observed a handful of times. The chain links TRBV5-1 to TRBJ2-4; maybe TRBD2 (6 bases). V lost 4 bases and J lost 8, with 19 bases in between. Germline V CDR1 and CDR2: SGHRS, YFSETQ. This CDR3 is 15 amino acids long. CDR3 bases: TGCGCCAGCAGCCCGTGGGGCGGGGCCCTTGACATTCAGTACTTC. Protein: CASSPWGGALDIQYF.